This T cell receptor (beta chain) was observed in a study of T cell responses to AZD1222 COVID-19 vaccine (dated by TCRdb to the early 2020s). Regarding the study in general: Because spike-specific TCR depth and breadth did not differ between the two schedules, AZD1222 recipients who got a second dose at roughly 4 weeks were pooled with those who got a second dose at roughly 12 weeks. A total of 233 trial participants underwent TCR sequencing, of whom approximately 200 had received two doses of AZD1222 and 26 had received two doses of the MenACWY control vaccine. Trial participants were enrolled by age into 18-55, 56-69 and 70-plus year subgroups, with roughly 150, 30 and 60 TCR-sequenced participants respectively.

Findings and caveats that apply to the study as a whole: Conclusions about previously exposed vaccinees are limited, since just 5 to 7 AZD1222 recipients were seropositive for SARS-CoV-2 at baseline. After two AZD1222 doses, both the breadth and the depth of spike-specific TCRs were significantly higher than at day 0 and than in MenACWY recipients. The whole spike protein was spanned by vaccine-associated CD4 TCRs, and dominant responses were seen in regions 160-218 and 743-854. Because no day 14 peak-response samples were available, the repertoires could be characterized only after the peak T cell response. Participants were mostly white British and included more females than males, and it was suggested by the authors that clonal diversity may have been underestimated. The 56-69-year group was small, and its depth increase did not reach significance, likely because of low power. Nearly half of unique spike-specific TCRs reportedly recognized epitopes outside regions mutated in the B.1.351 and B.1.1.7 variants.

The CDR3 regions of human TCRbeta chains were analyzed by immunosequencing. The original pipeline was this. TCRs in the repertoires were compared against a reference library of SARS-CoV-2-specific TCRs that had been generated with the MIRA antigen-specificity platform. Breadth was defined as the fraction of unique TCRs that were SARS-CoV-2-associated, and depth was defined as the fraction of total T cells that were SARS-CoV-2-associated. Using the MIRA data, every spike-specific TCR was mapped to the spike region that the TCR reacted to and assigned to either a CD4 or a CD8 class. Log10-transformed breadth and depth values were compared by one-way ANOVA with Sidak's multiple comparisons tests. TCRdb stores this immuneACCESS table with in-frame sequences only. Part of the clones is absent; in the studies checked, under half of the shortfall reflects unresolved V genes, and no reason is known for the rest. That table supplies the V and J calls and clone size; D and trimming were determined from the DNA. The sample data list some 140,000 clones, and 92% of these were observed just once. Just over 3% of the sample goes to the ten largest clones.

V and J lose 8 bases and 0 bases, and a span of 13 bases separates them. The CDR3 numbers 15 residues from cysteine through phenylalanine. The CDR3 DNA has 45 bases and is translated from base 1. Via the germline V gene, CDR1 is SGHAT and CDR2 FQNNGV. A word on this clone: This receptor's antigen is unknown. No clone much larger than this one lies a single base away; base qualities are absent.

The label giving this sample's time point can be read as: baseline before first vaccination. Vaccinee samples came from UK trials COV001 and COV002, including a single-blind randomized controlled phase 2/3 trial of AZD1222 (ChAdOx1 nCoV-19) in healthy adults. For TCRbeta chain sequencing, PBMC samples were collected from trial participants at day 0 and at day 28 after the second dose. The receptor comes from an adult in good health. The chain employs TRBV11-2 and TRBJ2-2; TRBD1 might be the D gene, on 7 matching bases. The sample in question was peripheral blood, obtained on day 0 of AZD1222 vaccination. The DNA reads TGTGCCAGCTCTCGCAGGGGGGCGAACACCGGGGAGCTGTTTTTT. The resulting protein is CASSRRGANTGELFF.